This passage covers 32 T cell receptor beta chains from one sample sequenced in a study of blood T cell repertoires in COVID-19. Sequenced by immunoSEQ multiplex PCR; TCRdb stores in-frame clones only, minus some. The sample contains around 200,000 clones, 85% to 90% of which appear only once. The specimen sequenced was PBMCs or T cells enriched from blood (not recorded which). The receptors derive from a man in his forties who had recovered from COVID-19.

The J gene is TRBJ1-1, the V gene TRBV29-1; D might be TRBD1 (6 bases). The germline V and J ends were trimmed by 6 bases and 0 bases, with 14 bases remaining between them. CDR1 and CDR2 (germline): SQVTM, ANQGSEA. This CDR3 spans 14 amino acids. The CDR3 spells CSVVVDSMNTEAFF. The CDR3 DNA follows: TGCAGCGTCGTTGTGGACAGCATGAACACTGAAGCTTTCTTT.

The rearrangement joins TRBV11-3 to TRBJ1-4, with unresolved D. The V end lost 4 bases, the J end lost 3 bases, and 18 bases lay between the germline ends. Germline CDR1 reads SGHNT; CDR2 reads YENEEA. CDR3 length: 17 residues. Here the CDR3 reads CASSSQSIGGANEKLFF. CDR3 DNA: TGTGCCAGCAGCTCACAATCGATAGGCGGGGCTAATGAAAAACTGTTTTTT.

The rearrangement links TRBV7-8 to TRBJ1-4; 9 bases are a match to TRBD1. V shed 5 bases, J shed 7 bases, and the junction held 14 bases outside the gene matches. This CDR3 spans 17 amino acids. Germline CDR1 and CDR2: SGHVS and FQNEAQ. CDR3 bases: TGTGCCAGCAGCCCACAGGGGGCGCGGGGATTGGGTGAAAAACTGTTTTTT. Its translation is CASSPQGARGLGEKLFF.

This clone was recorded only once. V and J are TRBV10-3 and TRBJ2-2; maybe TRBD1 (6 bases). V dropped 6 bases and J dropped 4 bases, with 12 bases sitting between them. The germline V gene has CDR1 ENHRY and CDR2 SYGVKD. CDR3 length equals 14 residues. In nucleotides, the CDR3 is TGTGCCATCAGAAGGGACACCATCACCGGGGAGCTGTTTTTT. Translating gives CAIRRDTITGELFF.

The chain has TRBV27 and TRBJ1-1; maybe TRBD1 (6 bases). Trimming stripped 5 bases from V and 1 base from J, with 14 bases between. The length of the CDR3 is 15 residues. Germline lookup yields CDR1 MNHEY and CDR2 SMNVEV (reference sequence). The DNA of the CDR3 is TGTGCCAGCAGTCAGTTAGGGGGGGAGAACACTGAAGCTTTCTTT. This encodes CASSQLGGENTEAFF.

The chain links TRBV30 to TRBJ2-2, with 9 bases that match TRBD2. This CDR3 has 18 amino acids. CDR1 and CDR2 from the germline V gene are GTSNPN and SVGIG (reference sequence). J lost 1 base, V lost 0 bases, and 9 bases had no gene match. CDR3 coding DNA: TGTGCCTGGAGTGTCAAATTTCGGCGGGAGGGGAACACCGGGGAGCTGTTTTTT. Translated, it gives CAWSVKFRREGNTGELFF.

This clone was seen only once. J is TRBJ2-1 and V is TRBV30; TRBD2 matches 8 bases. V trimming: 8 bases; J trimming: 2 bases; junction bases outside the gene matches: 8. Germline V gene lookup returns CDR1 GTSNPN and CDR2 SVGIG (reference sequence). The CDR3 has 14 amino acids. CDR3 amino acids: CAVGGARTYNEQFF. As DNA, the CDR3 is TGTGCCGTCGGGGGGGCAAGGACCTACAATGAGCAGTTCTTC.

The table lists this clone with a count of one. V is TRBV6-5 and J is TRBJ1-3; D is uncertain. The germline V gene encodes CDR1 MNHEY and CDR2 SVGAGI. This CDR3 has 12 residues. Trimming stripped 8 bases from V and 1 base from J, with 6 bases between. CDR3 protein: CASRGSGNTIYF. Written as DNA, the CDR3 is TGTGCCAGCCGAGGTTCTGGAAACACCATATATTTT.

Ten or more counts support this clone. The CDR3 protein is CASSNPKRGGYEQYF. CDR3 DNA sequence: TGTGCCAGCAGCAACCCCAAGCGGGGGGGTTACGAGCAGTACTTC. This chain joins TRBV7-9 and TRBJ2-7, with 10 bases lining up with TRBD2. V was clipped by 5 bases and J by 4 bases; unmatched bases: 8. The CDR3 runs 15 residues. Germline loops: CDR1 SEHNR, CDR2 FQNEAQ (reference sequence). Full variable domain (outside the CDR3, taken from reference TRBV7-9 and TRBJ2-7): DTGVSQNPRHKITKRGQNVTFRCDPISEHNRLYWYRQTLGQGPEFLTYFQNEAQLEKSRLLSDRFSAERPKGSFSTLEIQRTEQGDSAMYLCASSNPKRGGYEQYFGPGTRLTVT.

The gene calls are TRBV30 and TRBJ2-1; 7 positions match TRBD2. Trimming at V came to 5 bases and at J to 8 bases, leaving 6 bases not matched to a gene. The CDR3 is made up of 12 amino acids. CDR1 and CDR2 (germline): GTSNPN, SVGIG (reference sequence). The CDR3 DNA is TGTGCCTGGCGAGCGGGAAGGGATGAGCAGTTCTTC. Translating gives CAWRAGRDEQFF.

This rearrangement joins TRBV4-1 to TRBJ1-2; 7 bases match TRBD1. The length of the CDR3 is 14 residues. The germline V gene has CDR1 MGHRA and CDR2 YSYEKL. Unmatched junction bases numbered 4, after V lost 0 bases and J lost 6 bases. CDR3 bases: TGCGCCAGCAGCCAAGATGAGGGGGCTGATGGCTACACCTTC. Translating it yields CASSQDEGADGYTF.

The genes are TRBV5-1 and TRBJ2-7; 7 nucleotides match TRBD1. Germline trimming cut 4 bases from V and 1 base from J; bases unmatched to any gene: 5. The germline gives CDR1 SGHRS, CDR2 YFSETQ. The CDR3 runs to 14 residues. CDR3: CASSPMDRSYEQYF. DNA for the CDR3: TGCGCCAGCAGCCCCATGGACAGGTCCTACGAGCAGTACTTC.

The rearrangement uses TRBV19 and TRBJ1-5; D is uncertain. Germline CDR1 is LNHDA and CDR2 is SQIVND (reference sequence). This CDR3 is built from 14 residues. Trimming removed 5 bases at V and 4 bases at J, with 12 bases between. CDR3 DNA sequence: TGTGCCAGTAGTCCGAACCCCAGTAATCAGCCCCAGCATTTT. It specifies CASSPNPSNQPQHF.

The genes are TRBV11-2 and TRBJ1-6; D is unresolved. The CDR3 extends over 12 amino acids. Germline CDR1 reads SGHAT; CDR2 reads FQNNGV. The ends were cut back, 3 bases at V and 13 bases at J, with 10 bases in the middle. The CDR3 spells CASSFAWYPLHF. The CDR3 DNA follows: TGTGCCAGCAGCTTTGCGTGGTACCCCCTCCACTTT.

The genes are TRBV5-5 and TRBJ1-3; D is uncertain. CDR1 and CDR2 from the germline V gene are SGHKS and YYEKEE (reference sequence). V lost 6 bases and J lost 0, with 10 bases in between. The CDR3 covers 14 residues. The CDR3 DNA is TGTGCCAGCAACCGCGAGGTCTCTGGAAACACCATATATTTT. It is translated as CASNREVSGNTIYF.

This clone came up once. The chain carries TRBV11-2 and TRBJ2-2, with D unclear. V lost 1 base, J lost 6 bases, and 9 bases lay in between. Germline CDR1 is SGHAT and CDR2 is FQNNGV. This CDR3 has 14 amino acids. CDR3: CASSLGSVSGELFF. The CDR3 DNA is TGTGCCAGCAGCTTAGGGTCAGTTTCCGGGGAGCTGTTTTTT.

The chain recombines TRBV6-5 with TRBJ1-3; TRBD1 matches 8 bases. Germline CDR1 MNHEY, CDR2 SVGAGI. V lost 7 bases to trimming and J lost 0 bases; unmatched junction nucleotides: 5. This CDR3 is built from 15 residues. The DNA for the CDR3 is TGTGCCAGCACCACAGGGGGAAGCTCTGGAAACACCATATATTTT. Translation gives CASTTGGSSGNTIYF.

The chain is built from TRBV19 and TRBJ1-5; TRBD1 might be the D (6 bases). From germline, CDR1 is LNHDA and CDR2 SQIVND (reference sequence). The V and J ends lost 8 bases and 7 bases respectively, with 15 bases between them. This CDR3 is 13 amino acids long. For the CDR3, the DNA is TGTGCCAGTTCAACAGGGTTGCGGCAGCCCCAGCATTTT. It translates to CASSTGLRQPQHF.

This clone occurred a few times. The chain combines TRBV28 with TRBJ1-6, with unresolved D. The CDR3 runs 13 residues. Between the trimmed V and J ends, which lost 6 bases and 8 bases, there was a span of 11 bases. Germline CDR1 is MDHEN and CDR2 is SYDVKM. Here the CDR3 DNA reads TGTGCCAGCAGCGGGGATGGGGATTCACCCCTCCACTTT. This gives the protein CASSGDGDSPLHF.

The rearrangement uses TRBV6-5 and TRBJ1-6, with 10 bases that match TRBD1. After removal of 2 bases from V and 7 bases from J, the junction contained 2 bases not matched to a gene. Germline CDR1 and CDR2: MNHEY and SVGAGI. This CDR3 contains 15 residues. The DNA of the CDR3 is TGTGCCAGCAGTTACCGGGGACAGGGGAATTCACCCCTCCACTTT. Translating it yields CASSYRGQGNSPLHF.

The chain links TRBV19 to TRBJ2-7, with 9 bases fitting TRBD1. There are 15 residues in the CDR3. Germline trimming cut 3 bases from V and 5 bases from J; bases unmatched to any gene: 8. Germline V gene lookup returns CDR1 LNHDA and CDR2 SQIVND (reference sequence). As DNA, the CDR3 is TGTGCCAGTAGTATGGGACAGGGAATTCCTGACGAGCAGTACTTC. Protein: CASSMGQGIPDEQYF.

CDR3 region: CASTSSGGHEQYF. The CDR3 bases are TGTGCCAGCACCTCATCAGGAGGTCACGAGCAGTACTTC. This chain joins TRBV6-5 and TRBJ2-7; D is possibly TRBD2 (5 bases). Trimming shortened V by 7 bases and J by 5 bases, and 15 bases separated the two germline ends. CDR3 length: 13 residues. Germline V gene sequence: CDR1 MNHEY, CDR2 SVGAGI.

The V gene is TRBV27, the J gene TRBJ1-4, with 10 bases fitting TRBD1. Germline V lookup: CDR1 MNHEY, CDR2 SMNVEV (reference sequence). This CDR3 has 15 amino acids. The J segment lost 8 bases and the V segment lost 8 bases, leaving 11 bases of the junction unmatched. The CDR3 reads CASGTPGTGDEKLFF. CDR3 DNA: TGTGCCAGCGGCACACCGGGGACAGGGGACGAAAAACTGTTTTTT.

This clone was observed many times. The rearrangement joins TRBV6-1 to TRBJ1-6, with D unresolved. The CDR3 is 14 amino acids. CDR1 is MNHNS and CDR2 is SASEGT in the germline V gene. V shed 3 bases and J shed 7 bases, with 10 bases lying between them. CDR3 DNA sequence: TGTGCCAGCAGTGATCGCAAAGCGAATTCACCCCTCCACTTT. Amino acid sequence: CASSDRKANSPLHF.

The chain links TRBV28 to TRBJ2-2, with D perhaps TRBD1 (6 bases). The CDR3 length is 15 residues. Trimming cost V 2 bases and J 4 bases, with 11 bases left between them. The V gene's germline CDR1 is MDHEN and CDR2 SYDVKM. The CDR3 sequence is CASSLKVGGTGELFF. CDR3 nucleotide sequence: TGTGCCAGCAGTTTAAAAGTAGGGGGCACCGGGGAGCTGTTTTTT.

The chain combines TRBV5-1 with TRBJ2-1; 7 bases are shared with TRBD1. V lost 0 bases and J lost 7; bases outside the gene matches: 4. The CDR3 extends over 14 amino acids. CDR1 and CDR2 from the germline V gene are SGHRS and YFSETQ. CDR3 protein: CASSLEQGINEQFF. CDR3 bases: TGCGCCAGCAGCTTGGAACAGGGGATAAATGAGCAGTTCTTC.

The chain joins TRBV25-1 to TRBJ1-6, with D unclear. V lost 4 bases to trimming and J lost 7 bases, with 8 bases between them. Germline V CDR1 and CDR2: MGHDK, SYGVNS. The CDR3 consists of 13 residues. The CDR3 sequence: CASSVYSNSPLHF. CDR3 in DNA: TGTGCCAGCAGTGTCTACAGCAATTCACCCCTCCACTTT.

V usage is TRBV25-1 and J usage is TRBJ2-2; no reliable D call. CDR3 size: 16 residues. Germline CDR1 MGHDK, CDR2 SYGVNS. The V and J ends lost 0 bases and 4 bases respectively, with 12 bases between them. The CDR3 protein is CASSEYSTRLTGELFF. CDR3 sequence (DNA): TGTGCCAGCAGTGAATATTCGACGAGGCTCACCGGGGAGCTGTTTTTT.

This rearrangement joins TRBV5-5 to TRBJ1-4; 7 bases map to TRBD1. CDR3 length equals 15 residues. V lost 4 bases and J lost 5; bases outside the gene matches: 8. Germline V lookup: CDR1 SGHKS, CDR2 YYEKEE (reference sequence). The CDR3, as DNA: TGTGCCAGCAGCCGGGGTGGCAGGGGGAATGAAAAACTGTTTTTT. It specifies CASSRGGRGNEKLFF.

DNA of the CDR3: TGTGCCTGGAGTCGTGCGGGAGTTGATTGGGAGCAGTACTTC. Its protein product is CAWSRAGVDWEQYF. This sequence joins TRBV30 and TRBJ2-7, with 7 bases aligning to TRBD2. This CDR3 contains 14 residues. Germline-derived CDR1 and CDR2 are GTSNPN and SVGIG (reference sequence). The J segment lost 7 bases and the V segment lost 2 bases, leaving 11 bases of the junction unmatched.

The CDR3 loop reads CASSQYDSGLSTDTQYF. In nucleotides, the CDR3 is TGCGCCAGCAGCCAGTATGATAGCGGGTTAAGCACAGATACGCAGTATTTT. The chain carries TRBV4-1 and TRBJ2-3, with TRBD2 matching over 7 bases. V lost 3 bases and J lost 0; bases outside the gene matches: 9. Germline V gene lookup returns CDR1 MGHRA and CDR2 YSYEKL. The CDR3 has 17 residues.

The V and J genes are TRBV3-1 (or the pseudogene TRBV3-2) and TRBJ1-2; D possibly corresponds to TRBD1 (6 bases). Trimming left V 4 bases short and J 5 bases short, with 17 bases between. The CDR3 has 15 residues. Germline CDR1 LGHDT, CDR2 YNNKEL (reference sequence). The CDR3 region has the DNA TGTGCCAGCAGCCCGACCCTCGGGGGGCGGTATGGCTACACCTTC. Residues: CASSPTLGGRYGYTF.